This TCR beta chain was recorded in a study of CD8 T cells in ankylosing spondylitis. TCRdb fed the 5' RACE reads into MiXCR, producing one record per CDR3 protein. The profile shows 200,000 or so distinct CDR3 sequences, approximately 12% of them singletons. The CDR3 is 11 amino acids. Germline CDR1 MNHEY, CDR2 SMNVEV (reference sequence). V was clipped by 8 bases and J by 4 bases, with 8 bases between them. This clonotype has only a few counts. The antigen is undetermined. Study findings and constraints: The clones that were linked to disease were reported to be significantly enriched in matched synovial fluid samples from ankylosing spondylitis patients. Relatively rare in peripheral blood, disease-linked clones were also CD8+.

The TCR originated in a female donor with ankylosing spondylitis or in good health (not recorded which). This chain uses TRBV27 with TRBJ1-2; TRBD1 might be the D (5 bases). What was sequenced was blood, either unsorted or a sorted T cell fraction (not recorded which). CDR3 bases: TGTGCCAGCCGTCAGGGCTATGGCTACACCTTC. Translated, it gives CASRQGYGYTF.